These 32 T cell receptor beta chains originate from one sample sequenced in a study of molecular identifiers for immune sequencing clone quantification. TCRdb redid the calling of the PCR reads with MiXCR, one entry per CDR3 protein. Of some 91,000 distinct CDR3 sequences in the sample, 20% to 30% were seen once. The source material was naive CD8+ T cells from blood, with Jurkat cell RNA spiked in. Indicated subset: FACS-sorted CD8+CD4-CCR7+CD45RA+ naive T cells. These TCRs come from a human donor in good health. Some libraries in this study had Jurkat cell RNA spiked in.

With respect to this clonotype: This may be a read error: a much more frequent sequence differs by one nucleotide. CDR3 sequence (DNA): TGTGCCAGCAGACCGAGCGGGAGTTCCTACAGTGAGCAGTTCTTC. Residues: CASRPSGSSYSEQFF. V usage is TRBV11-2 and J usage is TRBJ2-1; 8 bases match TRBD2. The CDR3 spans 15 residues. Germline V gene lookup returns CDR1 SGHAT and CDR2 FQNNGV.

Many counts were recorded for this clonotype. The chain recombines TRBV29-1 with TRBJ1-4; tentative D call: TRBD1 (5 bases). Germline V lookup: CDR1 SQVTM, CDR2 ANQGSEA. This CDR3 has 14 residues. V shed 7 bases and J shed 0 bases, with 12 bases lying between them. CDR3 DNA: TGCAGCGATCCCGGGGGTTCAACTAATGAAAAACTGTTTTTT. As protein: CSDPGGSTNEKLFF.

In regard to this clonotype: One junction end disagrees with the germline gene, perhaps due to a read error. The chain recombines TRBV4-3 with TRBJ2-3, with 11 bases aligning to TRBD2. There are 18 residues in the CDR3. Per the germline V gene, CDR1 is LGHNA and CDR2 is YSLEER. For the CDR3, the DNA is TGCGCCCGCAGCCAAGACCGCCTAGCGGGAGGTGGGGCAGATACGCAGTATTTT. Encoded protein: CARSQDRLAGGGADTQYF.

Ten or more counts support this clonotype. V and J are TRBV6-6 and TRBJ1-2, with 10 bases lining up with TRBD1. This CDR3 contains 15 residues. The V segment lost 6 bases and the J segment 6 bases; nucleotides outside the gene matches: 10. Germline-derived CDR1 and CDR2 are MNHNY and SVGAGI (reference sequence). The CDR3 nucleotides read TGTGCCAGCAGCCAGACAGGGGGCGGAATTCATGGCTACACCTTC. Protein sequence: CASSQTGGGIHGYTF.

Details on this clonotype: A much larger clone differs by one base, so this may be a read error. The V and J genes are TRBV7-9 and TRBJ1-2; 7 bases map to TRBD1. V shed 5 bases, J shed 4 bases, and the junction held 16 bases outside the gene matches. CDR1 is SEHNR and CDR2 is FQNEAQ in the germline V gene (reference sequence). The CDR3 is 17 amino acids. The DNA of the CDR3 is TGTGCCAGCAGCCCACCCACCGGGACAGAGTCGACCTATGGCTACACCTTC. Translated: CASSPPTGTESTYGYTF.

The chain has TRBV4-3 and TRBJ2-3, with 10 nucleotides matching TRBD2. The CDR3 consists of 19 residues. Germline V gives CDR1 LGHNA, CDR2 YSLEER. The junction had 12 bases not matched to a gene; V was cut back by 1 base and J by 2 bases. CDR3 residues: CASSQAGGWLAGDTDTQYF. The DNA for the CDR3 is TGCGCCAGCAGCCAAGCGGGTGGGTGGCTAGCGGGAGACACAGATACGCAGTATTTT.

Points on this clonotype: A much larger clone differs from this one at a single base, so this may be a read error. This chain joins TRBV15 and TRBJ1-1; D unresolved. The CDR3 sequence is 16 residues long. Germline CDR1 is LNHNV and CDR2 is YYDKDF (reference sequence). The CDR3 is CDTSRDWQTSNTEAFF. CDR3 bases: TGTGACACCAGCAGAGATTGGCAGACTAGTAACACTGAAGCTTTCTTT. Full variable domain (missing parts from reference TRBV15 and TRBJ1-1): DAMVIQNPRYQVTQFGKPVTLSCSQTLNHNVMYWYQQKSSQAPKLLFHYYDKDFNNEADTPDNFQSRRPNTSFCFLDIRSPGLGDTAMYLCDTSRDWQTSNTEAFFGQGTRLTVV.

Note on this clonotype: This may arise from a read error, as a much more abundant clone is one base away. The conserved phenylalanine or tryptophan normally closing the CDR3 is absent here, so this likely arose from a read error. The genes are TRBV25-1 and TRBJ2-7; D is uncertain. V dropped 1 base and J dropped 4 bases, with 11 bases sitting between them. The CDR3 has 14 amino acids. Germline V gives CDR1 MGHDK, CDR2 SYGVNS. This chain's CDR3 is CASSEWNTEYEQYL. The CDR3 bases are TGTGCCAGCAGTGAATGGAACACAGAGTACGAGCAGTACCTC.

This clonotype was observed many times. J is TRBJ1-2 and V is TRBV12-3 or TRBV12-4, with a possible D match to TRBD1 (6 bases). This CDR3 has 12 amino acids. Trimming removed 3 bases at V and 8 bases at J, with 10 bases between. The CDR3: CASSFAGDGYTF. For the CDR3, the DNA is TGTGCCAGCAGTTTTGCAGGGGACGGCTACACCTTC.

The chain has TRBV5-6 and TRBJ2-5; D gene ambiguous. The V and J ends lost 2 bases and 5 bases respectively, with 7 bases between them. The CDR3 has 12 amino acids. Germline V gene lookup returns CDR1 SGHDT and CDR2 YYEEEE. The CDR3 here is CASSFFRETQYF. CDR3 coding DNA: TGTGCCAGCAGCTTCTTTAGGGAGACCCAGTACTTC. Full variable domain (remainder filled in from reference TRBV5-6 and TRBJ2-5): DAGVTQSPTHLIKTRGQQVTLRCSPKSGHDTVSWYQQALGQGPQFIFQYYEEEERQRGNFPDRFSGHQFPNYSSELNVNALLLGDSALYLCASSFFRETQYFGPGTRLLVL.

The table lists this clonotype with many counts. The genes are TRBV5-6 and TRBJ2-7; perhaps TRBD1 as D (6 bases). The germline V gene has CDR1 SGHDT and CDR2 YYEEEE. This CDR3 has 14 residues. The V and J ends lost 4 bases and 2 bases respectively, with 13 bases between them. The CDR3 sequence: CASSLRDMPYEQYF. The CDR3 DNA is TGTGCCAGCAGCCTCCGGGACATGCCCTACGAGCAGTACTTC.

The chain carries TRBV30 and TRBJ2-7; 8 bases align to TRBD2. This CDR3 is built from 14 residues. Trimming removed 2 bases from V and 4 bases from J; junction bases left unmatched: 7. CDR1 is GTSNPN, CDR2 SVGIG, per germline (reference sequence). In DNA form, the CDR3 reads TGTGCCTGGAGTCCGCCGGGGGGGTTTTACGAGCAGTACTTC. This sequence encodes CAWSPPGGFYEQYF.

This clonotype was recorded a few times. This chain joins TRBV28 and TRBJ2-7; 9 bases are a match to TRBD1. The V and J ends lost 5 bases and 2 bases, in that order; junction bases with no gene match: 7. In germline, CDR1 is MDHEN, CDR2 SYDVKM. CDR3 size: 15 residues. CDR3 nucleotides: TGTGCCAGCAGTCCACCCGGGACAGGGACCTACGAGCAGTACTTC. Translation gives CASSPPGTGTYEQYF.

This clonotype was recorded at least ten times. The V and J genes are TRBV5-1 and TRBJ2-6; tentatively, D is TRBD1 (6 bases). This CDR3 spans 14 amino acids. The V gene's germline CDR1 is SGHRS and CDR2 YFSETQ. V was trimmed by 0 bases and J by 8 bases, leaving 9 bases between them. CDR3 nucleotides: TGCGCCAGCAGCTTGGACAGGGCTCCCAACGTCCTGACTTTC. As protein: CASSLDRAPNVLTF.

This clonotype was counted at least ten times. V usage is TRBV6-2 or TRBV6-3 and J usage is TRBJ2-1; TRBD2 matches at 8 bases. Trimming took 10 bases from V and 5 from J; bases not matched to a gene: 16. The germline CDR1 and CDR2 sequences are MNHEY and SVGEGT. The CDR3 length is 16 residues. The CDR3 DNA sequence: TGTGCCACCCGGGTACGCTCGGGACTAGAAAACAATGAGCAGTTCTTC. Translating it yields CATRVRSGLENNEQFF.

In its sample, this clonotype was seen a few times. The chain has TRBV27 and TRBJ2-3; the D is unclear. Germline values: CDR1 MNHEY, CDR2 SMNVEV (reference sequence). V was clipped by 3 bases and J by 5 bases, with 9 bases between them. The CDR3 contains 13 residues. The CDR3 bases are TGTGCCAGCAGTTTCAATCTGCGAGATACGCAGTATTTT. Protein: CASSFNLRDTQYF.

As to this clonotype: This may be a read error, as it is one base from a much larger clone. DNA of the CDR3: TGCAGCCCGGGCACTGGAGCTTTCTTT. Residues: CSPGTGAFF. This sequence joins TRBV20-1 and TRBJ1-1; D unclear. The CDR3 is 9 amino acids. The germline CDR1 and CDR2 sequences are DFQATT and SNEGSKA (reference sequence).

V usage is TRBV19 and J usage is TRBJ2-7; D is unclear. CDR1 and CDR2 (germline): LNHDA, SQIVND (reference sequence). The CDR3 totals 16 residues. Trimming took off 0 bases at V and 2 bases at J, with 14 bases between the two ends. The CDR3: CASSIDDSGSAYEQYF. For the CDR3, the DNA is TGTGCCAGTAGTATAGATGATAGTGGATCCGCCTACGAGCAGTACTTC.

This clonotype was seen many times. V usage is TRBV10-3 and J usage is TRBJ2-7; TRBD2 might be the D (7 bases). CDR3 length equals 13 residues. Germline CDR1 is ENHRY and CDR2 is SYGVKD. The V end lost 8 bases, the J end lost 6 bases, and 17 bases lay between the germline ends. The CDR3 DNA sequence: TGTGCCATCCGGCCAGGGGAGGGAATCGAGCAGTACTTC. This translates into CAIRPGEGIEQYF.

This clonotype was seen just once. This chain uses TRBV6-6 with TRBJ2-2, with 7 positions matching TRBD2. The CDR3 runs 19 residues. J was trimmed by 0 bases and V by 4 bases; bases with no gene match: 14. The germline gives CDR1 MNHNY, CDR2 SVGAGI (reference sequence). CDR3 coding DNA: TGTGCCAGCAGTTGCTACGACAGCCGGGACTACTCGAACACCGGGGAGCTGTTTTTT. Residues: CASSCYDSRDYSNTGELFF.

This clonotype was picked up many times. The chain couples TRBV4-3 to TRBJ1-5; 8 positions match TRBD1. Trimming took 0 bases from V and 7 from J; bases not matched to a gene: 8. This CDR3 contains 16 residues. Germline assignment: CDR1 LGHNA and CDR2 YSLEER. The CDR3 nucleotides read TGCGCCAGCAGCCAAGAGAGGACAGGGTTATTACAGCCCCAGCATTTT. Its protein is CASSQERTGLLQPQHF.

This clonotype has at least ten counts. V gene TRBV6-2 or TRBV6-3 combines with J gene TRBJ2-5, with a possible D match to TRBD2 (5 bases). The germline CDR1 and CDR2 sequences are MNHEY and SVGEGT. The V end lost 8 bases, the J end lost 1 base, and 14 bases lay between the germline ends. The length of the CDR3 is 14 residues. CDR3 sequence reads: CASGVRGSQETQYF. The CDR3 DNA reads as TGTGCCAGCGGCGTCCGGGGTAGCCAAGAGACCCAGTACTTC.

This clonotype was observed at least ten times. The genes are TRBV28 and TRBJ2-5; TRBD2 might be the D (6 bases). Germline V gene lookup returns CDR1 MDHEN and CDR2 SYDVKM. V was pared by 3 bases and J by 1 base, with 6 bases between. The CDR3 runs 13 residues. CDR3 bases: TGTGCCAGCAGTTTCGGGGGCCAAGAGACCCAGTACTTC. This translates into CASSFGGQETQYF.

This clonotype has only a few counts. V usage is TRBV20-1 and J usage is TRBJ1-3; D is unclear. Between the trimmed V and J ends, which lost 3 bases and 0 bases, there was a span of 12 bases. The CDR3 has 15 residues. Germline V gene data show CDR1 as DFQATT and CDR2 as SNEGSKA (reference sequence). CDR3 nucleotides: TGCAGTGCTAGCCCCGGACTCAGCTCTGGAAACACCATATATTTT. It codes for CSASPGLSSGNTIYF.

In this sample, this clonotype turned up many times. The J gene is TRBJ2-6, the V gene TRBV4-1, with D possibly being TRBD1 (6 bases). The germline gives CDR1 MGHRA, CDR2 YSYEKL. This CDR3 is 15 amino acids long. V was shortened by 4 bases and J by 1 base, with 8 bases between the two germline ends. In DNA, the CDR3 is TGCGCCAGCAGCCTAGACAGGTCTGGGGCCAACGTCCTGACTTTC. Its protein product is CASSLDRSGANVLTF.

Comment on this clonotype: This may be a read error, as it is one base from a much larger clone. V gene TRBV3-1 combines with J gene TRBJ1-4; D is ambiguous. Per germline, CDR1 LGHDT and CDR2 YNNKEL (reference sequence). The CDR3 sequence is 15 residues long. V gave up 2 bases and J gave up 5 bases, with 12 bases separating them. CDR3 coding DNA: TGTGCCAGCAGCCAATTAGTGGTTGCGAATGAAAAACTGTTTTTT. Protein product: CASSQLVVANEKLFF.

This clonotype was seen at least ten times. This sequence joins TRBV21-1 and TRBJ1-1; the D segment call TRBD1 is taken from the table without a DNA check. TRBV21-1 is a documented pseudogene. This CDR3 is built from 9 residues. The CDR3 bases are TGTGCCAGCAGTGCCGGGCCGATCTTT. It codes for CASSAGPIF.

This clonotype was found many times. The chain combines TRBV27 with TRBJ1-5; D is perhaps TRBD1 (5 bases). Trimming stripped 5 bases from V and 6 bases from J, with 14 bases between. The CDR3 runs 14 residues. CDR1 and CDR2 (germline): MNHEY, SMNVEV (reference sequence). This chain's CDR3 is CASSPQGRGQPQHF. Written as DNA, the CDR3 is TGTGCCAGCAGTCCCCAGGGAAGGGGTCAGCCCCAGCATTTT.

This clonotype was seen at least ten times. V is TRBV4-1 and J is TRBJ1-1; 7 bases are a match to TRBD1. This CDR3 is built from 16 residues. V was clipped by 6 bases and J by 1 base; unmatched bases: 11. Germline CDR1 MGHRA, CDR2 YSYEKL. CDR3 nucleotide sequence: TGCGCCAGCAGTGTGTTGAAGACAGGGAGGAACACTGAAGCTTTCTTT. Encoded protein: CASSVLKTGRNTEAFF.

This clonotype was seen ten or more times. The chain links TRBV12-3 or TRBV12-4 to TRBJ2-3; 9 bases align to TRBD2. J lost 4 bases, V lost 3 bases, and 8 bases had no gene match. The CDR3 is 16 amino acids. Here the CDR3 reads CASSFWASGEADTQYF. The CDR3 region has the DNA TGTGCCAGCAGTTTTTGGGCTAGCGGGGAGGCAGATACGCAGTATTTT.

This clonotype was picked up a small number of times. The rearrangement links TRBV13 to TRBJ1-6; tentatively, D is TRBD1 (5 bases). Germline CDR1 is PRHDT and CDR2 is FYEKMQ (reference sequence). The CDR3 loop spans 16 amino acids. Trimming removed 5 bases at V and 3 bases at J, with 14 bases between. The CDR3 sequence: CASSTQGDSYNSPLHF. The DNA for the CDR3 is TGTGCCAGCAGCACCCAGGGAGATAGCTATAATTCACCCCTCCACTTT.

This clonotype showed up just a few times. The gene calls are TRBV7-9 and TRBJ2-3; 8 bases match TRBD2. The CDR3 totals 15 residues. J gave up 2 bases and V 3 bases, and 4 bases lay outside the gene matches. Germline V gene sequence: CDR1 SEHNR, CDR2 FQNEAQ (reference sequence). CDR3 loop: CASSFRGGDTDTQYF. CDR3 in DNA: TGTGCCAGCAGCTTCCGGGGGGGCGACACAGATACGCAGTATTTT.